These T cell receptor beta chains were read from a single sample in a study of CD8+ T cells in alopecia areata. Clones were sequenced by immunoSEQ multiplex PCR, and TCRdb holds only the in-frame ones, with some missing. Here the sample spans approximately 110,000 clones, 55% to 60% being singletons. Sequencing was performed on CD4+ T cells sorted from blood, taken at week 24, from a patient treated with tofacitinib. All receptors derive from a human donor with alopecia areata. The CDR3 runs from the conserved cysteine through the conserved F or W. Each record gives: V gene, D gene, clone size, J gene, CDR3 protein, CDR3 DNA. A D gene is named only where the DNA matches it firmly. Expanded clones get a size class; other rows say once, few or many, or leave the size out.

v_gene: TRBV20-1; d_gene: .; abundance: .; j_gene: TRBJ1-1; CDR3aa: CSARRDTEAFF; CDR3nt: TGCAGTGCTCGTAGGGACACTGAAGCTTTCTTT
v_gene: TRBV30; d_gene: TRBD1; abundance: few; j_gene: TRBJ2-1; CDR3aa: CAWSGQGFEQFF; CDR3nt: TGTGCCTGGAGCGGACAGGGGTTTGAGCAGTTCTTC
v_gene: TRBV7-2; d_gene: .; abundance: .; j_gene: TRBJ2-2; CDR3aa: CASSLALNTGELFF; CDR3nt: TGTGCCAGCAGCTTAGCACTGAACACCGGGGAGCTGTTTTTT
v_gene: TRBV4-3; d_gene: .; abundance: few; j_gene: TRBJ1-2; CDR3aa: CASSQDFSNVDYGYTF; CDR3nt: TGCGCCAGCAGCCAAGACTTCTCTAACGTCGACTATGGCTACACCTTC
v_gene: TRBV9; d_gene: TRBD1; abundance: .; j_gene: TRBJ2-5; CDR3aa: CASSGTGAETQYF; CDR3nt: TGTGCCAGCTCCGGGACAGGGGCGGAGACCCAGTACTTC
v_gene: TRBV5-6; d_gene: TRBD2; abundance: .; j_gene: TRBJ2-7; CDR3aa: CASSSGGYEQYF; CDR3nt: TGTGCCAGCAGCTCGGGGGGGTACGAGCAGTACTTC
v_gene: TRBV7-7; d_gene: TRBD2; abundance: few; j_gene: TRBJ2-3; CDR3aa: CASSRGGPTDTQYF; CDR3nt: TGTGCTAGCAGCCGCGGGGGGCCCACAGATACGCAGTATTTT
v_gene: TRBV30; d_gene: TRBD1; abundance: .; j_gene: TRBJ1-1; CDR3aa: CAWSQGVTGQGKAFF; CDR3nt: TGTGCCTGGAGCCAAGGGGTAACGGGACAGGGTAAAGCTTTCTTT
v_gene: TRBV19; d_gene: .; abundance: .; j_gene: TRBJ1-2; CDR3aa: CASSIGGGHGYTF; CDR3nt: TGTGCCAGTAGTATCGGGGGGGGACACGGCTACACCTTC
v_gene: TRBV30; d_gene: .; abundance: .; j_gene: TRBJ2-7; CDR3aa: CAWSRSAGYYEQYF; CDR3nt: TGTGCCTGGAGTCGGTCGGCCGGGTATTACGAGCAGTACTTC
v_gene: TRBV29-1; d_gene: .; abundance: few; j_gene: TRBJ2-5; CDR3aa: CSAAGSSGDQETQYF; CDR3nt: TGCAGCGCAGCAGGTAGTTCAGGGGACCAAGAGACCCAGTACTTC
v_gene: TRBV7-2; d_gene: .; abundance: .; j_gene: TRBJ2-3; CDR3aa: CASSLTRSDTQYF; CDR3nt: TGTGCCAGCAGCTTAACACGGTCAGATACGCAGTATTTT
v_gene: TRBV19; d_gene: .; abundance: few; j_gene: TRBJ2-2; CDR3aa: CASGRVSNTGELFF; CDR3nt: TGTGCCAGTGGCCGGGTCTCGAACACCGGGGAGCTGTTTTTT
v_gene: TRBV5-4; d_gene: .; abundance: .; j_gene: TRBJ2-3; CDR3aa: CASSFRAQITTDTQYF; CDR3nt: TGTGCCAGCAGCTTCCGGGCCCAAATAACCACAGATACGCAGTATTTT
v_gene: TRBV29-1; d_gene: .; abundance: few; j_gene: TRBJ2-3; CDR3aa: CSVEASGSDTQYF; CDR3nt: TGCAGCGTTGAAGCAAGCGGGTCAGATACGCAGTATTTT
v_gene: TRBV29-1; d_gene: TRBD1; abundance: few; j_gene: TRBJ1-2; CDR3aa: CSGDRGLTSYGYTF; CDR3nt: TGCAGCGGGGACAGGGGGCTTACTAGCTATGGCTACACCTTC
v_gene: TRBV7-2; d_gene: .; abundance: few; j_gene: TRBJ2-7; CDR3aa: CASSLAQGIGHEQYF; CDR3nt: TGTGCCAGCAGCTTAGCGCAAGGGATAGGCCACGAGCAGTACTTC
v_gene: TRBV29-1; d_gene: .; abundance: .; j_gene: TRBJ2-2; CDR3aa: CSVDRETGELFF; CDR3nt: TGCAGCGTTGATAGAGAGACCGGGGAGCTGTTTTTT
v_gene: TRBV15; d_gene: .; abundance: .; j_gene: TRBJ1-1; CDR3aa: CATSRAPEAEAFF; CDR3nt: TGTGCCACCAGCAGAGCCCCTGAGGCTGAAGCTTTCTTT
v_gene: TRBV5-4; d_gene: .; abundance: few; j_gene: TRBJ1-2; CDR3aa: CASAGDWGYGYTF; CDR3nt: TGTGCCAGCGCGGGGGACTGGGGCTATGGCTACACCTTC
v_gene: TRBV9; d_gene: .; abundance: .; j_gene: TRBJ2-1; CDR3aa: CASSVISGWYNEQFF; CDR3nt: TGTGCCAGCAGCGTAATTTCAGGGTGGTACAATGAGCAGTTCTTC
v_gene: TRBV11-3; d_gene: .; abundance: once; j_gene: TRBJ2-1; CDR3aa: CASTDYQVDNEQFF; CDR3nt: TGTGCCAGCACCGATTACCAGGTTGACAATGAGCAGTTCTTC
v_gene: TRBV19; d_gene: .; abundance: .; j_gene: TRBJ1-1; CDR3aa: CASSTPYRVVNTEAFF; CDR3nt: TGTGCCAGTAGTACCCCCTATCGGGTAGTGAACACTGAAGCTTTCTTT
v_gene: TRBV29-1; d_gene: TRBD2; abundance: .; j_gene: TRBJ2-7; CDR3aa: CSVGLAGATSYEQYF; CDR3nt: TGCAGCGTTGGACTAGCGGGGGCTACCTCCTACGAGCAGTACTTC
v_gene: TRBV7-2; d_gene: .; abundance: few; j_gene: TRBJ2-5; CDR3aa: CASSFRRTKETQYF; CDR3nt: TGTGCCAGCAGCTTCAGGCGCACTAAAGAGACCCAGTACTTC
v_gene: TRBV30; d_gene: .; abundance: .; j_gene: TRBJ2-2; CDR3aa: CACRWQDGELFF; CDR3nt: TGTGCCTGTCGGTGGCAGGACGGGGAGCTGTTTTTT
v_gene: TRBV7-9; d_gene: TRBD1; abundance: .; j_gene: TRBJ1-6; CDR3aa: CASSLRGTGGSSPLHF; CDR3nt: TGTGCCAGCAGCCTCAGGGGGACAGGGGGCAGCTCACCCCTCCACTTT
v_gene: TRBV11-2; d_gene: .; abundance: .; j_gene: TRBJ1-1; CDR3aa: CASSLPRDRRREAFF; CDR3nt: TGTGCCAGCAGCTTACCCAGAGACAGGCGAAGGGAAGCTTTCTTT
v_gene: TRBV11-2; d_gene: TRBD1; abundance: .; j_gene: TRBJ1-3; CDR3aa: CASSQGDRVSSGNTIYF; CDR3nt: TGTGCCAGCAGCCAGGGGGACAGGGTGAGCTCTGGAAACACCATATATTTT
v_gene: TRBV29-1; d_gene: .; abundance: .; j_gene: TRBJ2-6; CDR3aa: CSAGFHSGANVLTF; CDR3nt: TGCAGCGCAGGATTTCACTCTGGGGCCAACGTCCTGACTTTC
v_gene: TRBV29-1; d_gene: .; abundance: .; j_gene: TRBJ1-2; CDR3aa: CSVVDLLAGYTF; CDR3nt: TGCAGCGTTGTAGACCTCCTGGCCGGCTACACCTTC
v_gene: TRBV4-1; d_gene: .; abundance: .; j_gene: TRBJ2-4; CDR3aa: CASSQGGFYGKNIQYF; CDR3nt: TGCGCCAGCAGCCAGGGGGGATTCTACGGCAAAAACATTCAGTACTTC
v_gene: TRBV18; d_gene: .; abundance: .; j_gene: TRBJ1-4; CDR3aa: CASSTNRVESEKLFF; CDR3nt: TGTGCCAGCTCAACCAACAGGGTGGAGAGTGAAAAACTGTTTTTT
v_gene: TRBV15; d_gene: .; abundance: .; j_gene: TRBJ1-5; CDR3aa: CATSSTRTGVRHF; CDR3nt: TGTGCCACCAGCTCAACCCGAACGGGGGTAAGGCATTTT
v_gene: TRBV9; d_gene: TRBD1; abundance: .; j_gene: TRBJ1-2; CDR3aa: CASSVGTAPYGYTF; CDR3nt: TGTGCCAGCAGCGTCGGGACAGCTCCCTATGGCTACACCTTC
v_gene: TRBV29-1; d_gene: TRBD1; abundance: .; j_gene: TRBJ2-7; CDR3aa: CSGTGPTYEQYF; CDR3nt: TGCAGCGGGACAGGGCCTACCTACGAGCAGTACTTC
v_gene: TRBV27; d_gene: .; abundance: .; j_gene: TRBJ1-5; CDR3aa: CASRHGGDNQPQHF; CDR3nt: TGTGCCAGCAGACACGGGGGAGACAATCAGCCCCAGCATTTT
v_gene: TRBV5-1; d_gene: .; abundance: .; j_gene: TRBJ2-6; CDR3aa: CASSLGPGANVLTF; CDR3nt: TGCGCCAGCAGCTTAGGTCCAGGGGCCAACGTCCTGACTTTC
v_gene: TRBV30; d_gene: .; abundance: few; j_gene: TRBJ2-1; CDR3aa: CAWSPGLNNEQFF; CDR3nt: TGTGCCTGGAGTCCGGGACTTAACAATGAGCAGTTCTTC
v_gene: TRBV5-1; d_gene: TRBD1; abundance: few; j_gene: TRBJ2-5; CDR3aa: CASSFPQGAQETQYF; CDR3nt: TGCGCCAGCAGCTTTCCACAGGGGGCCCAAGAGACCCAGTACTTC
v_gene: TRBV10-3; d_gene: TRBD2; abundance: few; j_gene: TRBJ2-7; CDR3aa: CAIRFSGDGPYEQYF; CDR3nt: TGTGCCATCAGGTTCAGCGGGGACGGCCCCTACGAGCAGTACTTC
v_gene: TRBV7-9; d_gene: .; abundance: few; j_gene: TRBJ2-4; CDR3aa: CASSLISWGTKNIQYF; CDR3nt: TGTGCCAGCAGCTTAATTTCTTGGGGAACCAAAAACATTCAGTACTTC
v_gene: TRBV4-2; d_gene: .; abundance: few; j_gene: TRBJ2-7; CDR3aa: CASSQDINSLTYEQYF; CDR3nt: TGTGCCAGCAGCCAAGATATAAACAGTCTGACCTACGAGCAGTACTTC
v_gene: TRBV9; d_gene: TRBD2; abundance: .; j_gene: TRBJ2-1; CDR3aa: CASSPLSGGATHEQFF; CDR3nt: TGTGCCAGCAGCCCCCTTTCGGGGGGGGCCACCCATGAGCAGTTCTTC
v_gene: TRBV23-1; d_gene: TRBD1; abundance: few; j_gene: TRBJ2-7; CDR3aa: CASSRDRSSSYEQYF; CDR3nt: TGCGCCAGCAGCAGGGACAGGTCTAGCTCCTACGAGCAGTACTTC
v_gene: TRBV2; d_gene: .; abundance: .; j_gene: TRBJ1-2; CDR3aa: CASIVGATYGYTF; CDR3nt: TGTGCCAGCATAGTGGGAGCGACCTATGGCTACACCTTC
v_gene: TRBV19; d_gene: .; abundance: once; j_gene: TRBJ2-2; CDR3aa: CASSRWGSNTGELFF; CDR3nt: TGTGCCAGTAGTAGGTGGGGGAGTAACACCGGGGAGCTGTTTTTT
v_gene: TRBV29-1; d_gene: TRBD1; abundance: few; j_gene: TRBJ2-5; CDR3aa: CSGTGTGETQYF; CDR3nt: TGCAGCGGGACAGGGACTGGGGAGACCCAGTACTTC
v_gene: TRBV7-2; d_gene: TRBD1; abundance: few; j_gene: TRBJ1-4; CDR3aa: CASSQGTANIQPFEKLFF; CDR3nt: TGTGCCAGCAGCCAAGGGACAGCTAACATACAGCCCTTTGAAAAACTGTTTTTT